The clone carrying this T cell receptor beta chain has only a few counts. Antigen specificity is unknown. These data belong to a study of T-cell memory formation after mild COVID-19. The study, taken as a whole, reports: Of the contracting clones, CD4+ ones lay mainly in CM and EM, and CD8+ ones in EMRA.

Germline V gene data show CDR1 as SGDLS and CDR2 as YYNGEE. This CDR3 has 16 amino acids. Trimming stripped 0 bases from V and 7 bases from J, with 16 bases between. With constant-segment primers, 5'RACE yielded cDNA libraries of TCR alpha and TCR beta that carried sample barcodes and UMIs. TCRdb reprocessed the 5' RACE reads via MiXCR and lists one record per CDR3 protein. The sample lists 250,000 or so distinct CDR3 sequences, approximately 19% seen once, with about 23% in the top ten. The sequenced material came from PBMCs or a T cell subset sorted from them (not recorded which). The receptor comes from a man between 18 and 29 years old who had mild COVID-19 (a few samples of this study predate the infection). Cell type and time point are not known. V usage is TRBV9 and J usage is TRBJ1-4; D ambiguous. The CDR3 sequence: CASSVASAAGSEKLFF. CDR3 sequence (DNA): TGTGCCAGCAGCGTAGCTTCGGCCGCCGGCAGTGAAAAACTGTTTTTT.